A selection of T cell receptor beta chains follows, all from one sample in a study of T cell responses to AZD1222 COVID-19 vaccine. TCRdb's table, derived via immunoSEQ multiplex PCR, lists solely in-frame clones and lacks some. The repertoire holds some 200,000 clones, with around 94% as singletons. Sequencing used peripheral blood, obtained 28 days after the second dose of the MenACWY control vaccine. The receptors were gathered from an adult who received the MenACWY meningococcal vaccine as a control. Both conserved end residues are part of each CDR3. Fields, in order: V gene, clone size, J gene, D gene, CDR3 protein, CDR3 DNA. The D gene is left open where the match is weak. For some rows the clone size is stated as once, few or many, or as a class when expanded; others skip it.

>TRBV7-9|.|TRBJ1-1|.
CASSLAGLQKANTEAFF
TGTGCCAGCAGCTTAGCGGGGCTACAAAAGGCGAACACTGAAGCTTTCTTT
>TRBV2|.|TRBJ2-7|TRBD1
CASSELGTGADEQYF
TGTGCCAGCAGTGAATTGGGGACAGGGGCGGACGAGCAGTACTTC
>TRBV27|once|TRBJ2-1|TRBD1
CASGGTDSYNEQFF
TGTGCCAGCGGTGGGACAGACTCCTACAATGAGCAGTTCTTC
>TRBV19|.|TRBJ1-1|.
CASSFGTNTEAFF
TGTGCCAGTAGTTTCGGGACGAACACTGAAGCTTTCTTT
>TRBV19|.|TRBJ2-6|.
CASSIVGDSGANVLTF
TGTGCCAGTAGTATAGTGGGCGACTCTGGGGCCAACGTCCTGACTTTC
>TRBV6-5|.|TRBJ2-7|.
CASSYSRGYEQYF
TGTGCCAGCAGTTACTCTCGGGGCTACGAGCAGTACTTC
>TRBV4-1|.|TRBJ1-1|.
CASSQLTGLNTEAFF
TGCGCCAGCAGCCAACTTACAGGGTTGAACACTGAAGCTTTCTTT
>TRBV30|.|TRBJ2-7|.
CAWKAGTYEQYF
TGTGCCTGGAAAGCAGGGACCTACGAGCAGTACTTC
>TRBV7-2|.|TRBJ2-7|TRBD2
CASSPWAGGLYEQYF
TGTGCCAGCAGCCCGTGGGCGGGAGGGCTCTACGAGCAGTACTTC
>TRBV28|once|TRBJ1-2|.
CASSLFWTNAGGYTF
TGTGCCAGCAGTTTATTCTGGACAAACGCCGGTGGCTACACCTTC
>TRBV28|.|TRBJ1-6|TRBD1
CASSYLGQEKNSPLHF
TGTGCCAGCAGTTACCTCGGACAGGAGAAGAATTCACCCCTCCACTTT
>TRBV12-1|.|TRBJ1-5|.
CASKDYSNQPQHF
TGTGCCAGCAAGGATTATAGCAATCAGCCCCAGCATTTT
>TRBV6-5|.|TRBJ2-4|TRBD2
CASKTSRKNIQYF
TGTGCCAGCAAGACTAGCAGGAAAAACATTCAGTACTTC
>TRBV4-3|.|TRBJ2-7|TRBD2
CASSQLLAGVTEQYF
TGCGCCAGCAGCCAACTACTAGCGGGGGTTACCGAGCAGTACTTC
>TRBV5-1|once|TRBJ2-7|TRBD1
CASSPRQGPDEQYF
TGCGCCAGCAGCCCAAGACAGGGGCCGGACGAGCAGTACTTC
>TRBV30|once|TRBJ1-3|.
CAWSVGNTIYF
TGTGCCTGGAGTGTTGGAAACACCATATATTTT
>TRBV6-6|.|TRBJ2-1|TRBD1
CASSQNRGRSSYNEQFF
TGTGCCAGCAGTCAAAACAGGGGCCGAAGCTCCTACAATGAGCAGTTCTTC
>TRBV7-9|.|TRBJ2-3|TRBD2
CASSTAPGLTVGNTDTQYF
TGTGCCAGCAGCACCGCGCCGGGACTAACGGTGGGGAACACAGATACGCAGTATTTT
>TRBV23-1|.|TRBJ2-7|.
CASSHSSHGSYEQYF
TGCGCCAGCAGTCACTCTTCGCACGGAAGCTACGAGCAGTACTTC
>TRBV19|.|TRBJ2-5|TRBD2
CASSIEGGVGTQYF
TGTGCCAGTAGTATAGAGGGAGGGGTGGGGACCCAGTACTTC
>TRBV2|.|TRBJ2-1|TRBD1
CASSGDRGPYNEQFF
TGTGCCAGCAGTGGGGACAGGGGTCCCTACAATGAGCAGTTCTTC
>TRBV27|once|TRBJ1-2|.
CASSERSGGYTF
TGTGCCAGCAGTGAGCGTTCGGGCGGCTACACCTTC
>TRBV7-8|.|TRBJ1-6|.
CASSLGWGSNSPLHF
TGTGCCAGCAGCTTAGGGTGGGGGTCTAATTCACCCCTCCACTTT
>TRBV7-9|few|TRBJ1-2|.
CASSLSGTSGYGYTF
TGTGCCAGCAGCTTATCCGGGACCTCAGGCTATGGCTACACCTTC
>TRBV30|.|TRBJ2-7|.
CAWSRMTGEQYF
TGTGCCTGGAGTCGAATGACTGGCGAGCAGTACTTC
>TRBV6-5|.|TRBJ2-1|.
CASMWESSYNEQFF
TGTGCCAGCATGTGGGAGAGCTCCTACAATGAGCAGTTCTTC
>TRBV14|.|TRBJ2-1|TRBD1
CASSQDGTGGYNEQFF
TGTGCCAGCAGCCAAGATGGGACAGGGGGCTACAATGAGCAGTTCTTC
>TRBV10-3|once|TRBJ2-7|TRBD1
CAISEGTGYYEQYF
TGTGCCATCAGTGAGGGGACAGGGTACTACGAGCAGTACTTC
>TRBV28|.|TRBJ2-7|.
CASSLPTGLRMAQYF
TGTGCCAGCAGTTTACCCACAGGGTTAAGGATGGCGCAGTACTTC
>TRBV7-9|.|TRBJ2-1|.
CASSRTFEQFF
TGTGCCAGCAGCAGGACTTTTGAGCAGTTCTTC
>TRBV18|.|TRBJ2-3|.
CASSRKRDYTDTQYF
TGTGCCAGCTCACGGAAGCGAGACTACACAGATACGCAGTATTTT
>TRBV18|.|TRBJ1-2|.
CASSPDRRTNYGYTF
TGTGCCAGCTCACCAGACAGGCGGACTAACTATGGCTACACCTTC
>TRBV10-3|.|TRBJ2-1|.
CAISESPSRYNEQFF
TGTGCCATCAGTGAGTCGCCTAGCCGCTACAATGAGCAGTTCTTC
>TRBV6-5|.|TRBJ2-1|TRBD2
CASTGLMSGSNEQFF
TGTGCCAGCACCGGGTTAATGAGCGGGAGCAATGAGCAGTTCTTC
>TRBV18|.|TRBJ1-2|.
CASSLRGEGYTF
TGTGCCAGCTCACTCCGCGGGGAAGGCTACACCTTC
>TRBV2|.|TRBJ1-3|TRBD1
CATTETGDSGNTIYF
TGTGCCACCACAGAGACAGGGGACTCTGGAAACACCATATATTTT
>TRBV5-4|.|TRBJ2-3|TRBD2
CASSLTGWTRRDTQYF
TGTGCCAGCAGCTTGACCGGCTGGACTAGGCGAGATACGCAGTATTTT
>TRBV29-1|.|TRBJ1-2|.
CSASGQNYGYTF
TGCAGCGCCAGTGGACAGAACTATGGCTACACCTTC
>TRBV18|.|TRBJ1-5|.
CASSQNRASNQPQHF
TGTGCCAGTTCACAAAACAGGGCCTCTAATCAGCCCCAGCATTTT
>TRBV5-6|.|TRBJ2-7|TRBD2
CASSPQGLDSYEQYF
TGTGCCAGCAGCCCCCAGGGACTAGATTCCTACGAGCAGTACTTC
>TRBV9|.|TRBJ1-1|.
CASSVGMSGPEAFF
TGTGCCAGCAGCGTAGGCATGAGTGGCCCTGAAGCTTTCTTT
>TRBV5-1|.|TRBJ1-1|.
CASRQEGTEAFF
TGCGCCAGCCGACAGGAGGGAACTGAAGCTTTCTTT
>TRBV7-2|.|TRBJ2-7|.
CASSPSRAMFHEQYF
TGTGCCAGCAGCCCAAGTCGGGCGATGTTCCACGAGCAGTACTTC
>TRBV10-3|.|TRBJ2-1|TRBD2
CAISEPGLSGSNEQFF
TGTGCCATCAGTGAGCCGGGACTAAGCGGGAGTAATGAGCAGTTCTTC
>TRBV30|.|TRBJ2-6|.
CAWRESGANVLTF
TGTGCCTGGAGGGAGTCTGGGGCCAACGTCCTGACTTTC
>TRBV6-5|once|TRBJ2-2|TRBD2
CASSSLRTSGTGELFF
TGTGCCAGCAGTTCACTTAGGACTAGCGGCACCGGGGAGCTGTTTTTT
>TRBV9|.|TRBJ1-3|.
CASRRGVGSGNTIYF
TGTGCCAGCAGGCGGGGGGTCGGGTCTGGAAACACCATATATTTT